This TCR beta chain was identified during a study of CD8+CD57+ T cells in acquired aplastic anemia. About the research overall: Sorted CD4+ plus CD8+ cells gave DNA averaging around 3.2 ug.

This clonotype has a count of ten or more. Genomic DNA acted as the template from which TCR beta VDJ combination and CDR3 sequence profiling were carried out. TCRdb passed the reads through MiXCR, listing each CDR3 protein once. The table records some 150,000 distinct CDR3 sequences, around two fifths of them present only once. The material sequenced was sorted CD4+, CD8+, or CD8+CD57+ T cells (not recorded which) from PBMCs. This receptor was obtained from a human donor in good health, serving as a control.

CDR3 loop: CASRQGAGTEAFF. CDR3 nucleotide sequence: TGTGCCAGCAGACAGGGGGCCGGTACTGAAGCTTTCTTT. V and J are TRBV12-3 or TRBV12-4 and TRBJ1-1, with 9 bases fitting TRBD1. The CDR3 is 13 amino acids. V shed 6 bases, J shed 5 bases, and the junction held 4 bases outside the gene matches.